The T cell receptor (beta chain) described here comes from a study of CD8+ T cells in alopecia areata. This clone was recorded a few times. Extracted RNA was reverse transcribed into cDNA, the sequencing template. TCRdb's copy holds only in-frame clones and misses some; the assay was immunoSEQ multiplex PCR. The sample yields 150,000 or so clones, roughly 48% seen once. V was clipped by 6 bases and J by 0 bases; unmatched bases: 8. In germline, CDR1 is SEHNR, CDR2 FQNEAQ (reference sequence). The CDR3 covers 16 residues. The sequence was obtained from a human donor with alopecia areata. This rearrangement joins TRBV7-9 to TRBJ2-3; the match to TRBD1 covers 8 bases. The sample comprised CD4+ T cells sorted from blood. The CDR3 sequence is CASRPRDRKSTDTQYF. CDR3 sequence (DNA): TGTGCCAGCAGACCTAGGGACAGGAAAAGCACAGATACGCAGTATTTT.